The source of this T cell receptor beta chain is a study of regulatory T cells in long-lasting Graves disease. Trimming at V came to 5 bases and at J to 5 bases, leaving 7 bases not matched to a gene. The CDR3 extends over 13 amino acids. Germline CDR1 reads GTSNPN; CDR2 reads SVGIG (reference sequence). The time point denotes: newly diagnosed GD, antithyroid drugs for less than 3 months. Construction of the TCR library relied on RNA isolated from PBMCs. For TCR beta, libraries came from iRepertoire HTBI primers and Arm-PCR of CDR3 regions. TCRdb re-called the multiplex PCR reads with MiXCR, one entry per CDR3 protein. The sample records 680,000 or so distinct CDR3 sequences, roughly 16% being singletons. The data were also submitted as part of a second study, on T cells in Graves' hyperthyroidism and ophthalmopathy.

The starting material was peripheral blood mononuclear cells (PBMCs), obtained at new diagnosis, from a patient treated with antithyroid drugs. The source is a woman between 25 and 40 years old with Graves disease. The V gene is TRBV30, the J gene TRBJ2-7; TRBD1 matches at 9 bases. CDR3 in amino acids: CAWGGQGFDEQYF. The CDR3 DNA sequence: TGTGCCTGGGGTGGACAGGGGTTCGACGAGCAGTACTTC.